What follows are 10 T cell receptor beta chains derived from one specimen sequenced in a study of blood T cell repertoires in COVID-19. Repertoires were generated with immunoSEQ multiplex PCR, while TCRdb's copy carries only in-frame clones and drops some. The profile shows about 400,000 clones, 80% to 90% of them singletons. The sequenced sample consisted of peripheral blood. The receptors derive from a woman in her thirties with active or convalescent COVID-19.

The V and J genes are TRBV19 and TRBJ1-6; 7 positions match TRBD1. Looked up from germline, CDR1 is LNHDA and CDR2 is SQIVND (reference sequence). After removal of 3 bases from V and 7 bases from J, the junction contained 6 bases not matched to a gene. The CDR3 runs to 15 residues. The CDR3 reads CASSIEGARNSPLHF. The DNA for the CDR3 is TGTGCCAGTAGTATTGAGGGGGCGCGGAATTCACCCCTCCACTTT.

The V gene is TRBV6-1, the J gene TRBJ2-1, with 12 nucleotides matching TRBD1. Germline CDR1 and CDR2: MNHNS and SASEGT. The ends lost 4 bases at V and 6 bases at J; junction bases unmatched: 7. The CDR3 has 16 amino acids. The CDR3 nucleotides read TGTGCCAGCAGTGTGGGACAGGGGGCGAGTGTCAATGAGCAGTTCTTC. Its translation is CASSVGQGASVNEQFF.

This clone was detected only once. The CDR3 loop reads CASRTDLDRGRGEAFF. DNA for the CDR3: TGTGCCAGTAGAACCGACCTCGACAGGGGGCGAGGTGAAGCTTTCTTT. The chain uses TRBV19 and TRBJ1-1; TRBD1 agrees at 10 bases. This CDR3 has 16 amino acids. Trimming removed 6 bases from V and 7 bases from J; junction bases left unmatched: 14. Germline CDR1 LNHDA, CDR2 SQIVND (reference sequence).

The V call is TRBV10-1, the J call TRBJ1-5; D unresolved. The CDR3 covers 17 residues. Trimming pared 0 bases from V and 3 bases from J, leaving 15 bases between. Germline V CDR1 and CDR2: WNHNN, SYGVQD (reference sequence). The CDR3 sequence is CASSESGEPEFNQPQHF. CDR3 bases: TGCGCCAGCAGTGAGTCGGGCGAGCCGGAATTCAATCAGCCCCAGCATTTT.

This clone was seen once. CDR3 nucleotide sequence: TGTGCTAGTGGTTTGGGACAGGGGCCTCTCTATGGCTACACCTTC. It specifies CASGLGQGPLYGYTF. The chain couples TRBV12-5 to TRBJ1-2, with TRBD1 identical over 8 bases. J lost 4 bases, V lost 1 base, and 5 bases had no gene match. This CDR3 is built from 15 residues. The germline CDR1 and CDR2 sequences are LGHNT and FRNRAP.

This rearrangement joins TRBV5-8 to TRBJ1-5, with D unresolved. Trimming removed 0 bases at V and 5 bases at J, with 6 bases between. The V gene's germline CDR1 is SGHTS and CDR2 YDEGEE. CDR3 length equals 13 residues. The CDR3 protein is CASSLGLDQPQHF. Here the CDR3 DNA reads TGTGCCAGCAGCTTGGGTCTTGATCAGCCCCAGCATTTT.

V is TRBV19 and J is TRBJ1-2, with a tentative D call TRBD1 (5 bases). CDR3 length: 15 amino acids. V was cut by 2 bases and J by 7 bases, with 17 bases left in between. Germline CDR1 is LNHDA and CDR2 is SQIVND (reference sequence). CDR3 DNA sequence: TGTGCCAGTAGTATAAGGTACTCAGGGAAAGGTGGCTACACCTTC. Its translation: CASSIRYSGKGGYTF.

This chain uses TRBV7-8 with TRBJ2-5; 8 positions agree with TRBD2. Germline CDR1 and CDR2: SGHVS and FQNEAQ. The V and J ends lost 0 bases and 5 bases, in that order; junction bases with no gene match: 5. This CDR3 contains 15 residues. CDR3 protein: CASSLALAETETQYF. DNA for the CDR3: TGTGCCAGCAGCTTAGCACTAGCGGAGACCGAGACCCAGTACTTC.

V gene TRBV6-1 combines with J gene TRBJ2-4; 8 bases map to TRBD1. The V gene's germline CDR1 is MNHNS and CDR2 SASEGT. V was clipped by 0 bases and J by 4 bases; unmatched bases: 2. The CDR3 consists of 15 residues. CDR3 loop: CASSEAGDRKNIQYF. The CDR3 DNA reads as TGTGCCAGCAGTGAAGCGGGGGACAGGAAAAACATTCAGTACTTC.

This clone showed up just once. The chain couples TRBV30 to TRBJ2-7, with D hard to call. Trimming removed 2 bases from V and 2 bases from J, with 4 bases in between. The length of the CDR3 is 11 residues. Germline lookup yields CDR1 GTSNPN and CDR2 SVGIG (reference sequence). CDR3 sequence reads: CAWSQTYEQYF. DNA for the CDR3: TGTGCCTGGAGTCAAACCTACGAGCAGTACTTC.